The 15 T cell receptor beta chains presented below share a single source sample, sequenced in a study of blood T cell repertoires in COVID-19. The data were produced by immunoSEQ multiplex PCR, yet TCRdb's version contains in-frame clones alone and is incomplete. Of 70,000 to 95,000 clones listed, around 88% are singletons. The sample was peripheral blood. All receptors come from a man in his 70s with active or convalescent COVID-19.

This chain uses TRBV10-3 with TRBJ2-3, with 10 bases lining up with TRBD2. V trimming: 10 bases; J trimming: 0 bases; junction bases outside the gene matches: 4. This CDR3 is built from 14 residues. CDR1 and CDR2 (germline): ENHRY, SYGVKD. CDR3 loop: CATWTSGSTDTQYF. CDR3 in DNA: TGTGCCACCTGGACTAGCGGAAGCACAGATACGCAGTATTTT.

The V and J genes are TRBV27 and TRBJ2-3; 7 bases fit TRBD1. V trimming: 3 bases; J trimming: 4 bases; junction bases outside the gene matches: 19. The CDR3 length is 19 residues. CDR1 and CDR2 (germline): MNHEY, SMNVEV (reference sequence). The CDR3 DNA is TGTGCCAGCAGTTTCAAGACCTTACCTAAGGACAGGCTCGCAGATACGCAGTATTTT. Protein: CASSFKTLPKDRLADTQYF.

The CDR3 region has the DNA TGTGCCAGCAGCTTTATTCCCACAGATACGCAGTATTTT. This encodes CASSFIPTDTQYF. The chain couples TRBV7-3 to TRBJ2-3; D remains unclear. This CDR3 has 13 residues. Looked up from germline, CDR1 is SGHTA and CDR2 is FQGTGA. V was pared by 3 bases and J by 2 bases, with 6 bases between.

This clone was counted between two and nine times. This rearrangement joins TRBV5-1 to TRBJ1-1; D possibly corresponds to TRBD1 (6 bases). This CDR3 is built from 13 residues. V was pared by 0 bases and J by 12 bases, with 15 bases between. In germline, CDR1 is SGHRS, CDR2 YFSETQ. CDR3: CASSLEGSGAPFF. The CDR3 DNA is TGCGCCAGCAGCTTGGAGGGGTCAGGGGCCCCTTTCTTT.

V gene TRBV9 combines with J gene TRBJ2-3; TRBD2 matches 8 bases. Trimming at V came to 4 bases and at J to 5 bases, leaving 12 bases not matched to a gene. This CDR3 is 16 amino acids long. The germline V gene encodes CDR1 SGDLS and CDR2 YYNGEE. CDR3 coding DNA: TGTGCCAGCAGCCGTACGGGGCTGGCGGGAGGAGATACGCAGTATTTT. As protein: CASSRTGLAGGDTQYF.

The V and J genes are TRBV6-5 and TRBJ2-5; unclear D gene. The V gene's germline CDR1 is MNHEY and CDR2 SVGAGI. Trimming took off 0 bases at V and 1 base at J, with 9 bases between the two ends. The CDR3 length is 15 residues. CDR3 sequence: CASSYSSAVQETQYF. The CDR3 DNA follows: TGTGCCAGCAGTTACTCGTCCGCAGTCCAAGAGACCCAGTACTTC.

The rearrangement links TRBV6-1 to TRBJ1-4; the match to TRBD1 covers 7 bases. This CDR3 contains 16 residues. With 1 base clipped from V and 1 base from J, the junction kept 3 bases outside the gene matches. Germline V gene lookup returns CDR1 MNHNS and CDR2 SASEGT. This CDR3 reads CASSEGTGVTNEKLFF. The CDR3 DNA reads TGTGCCAGCAGTGAAGGAACAGGGGTAACTAATGAAAAACTGTTTTTT.

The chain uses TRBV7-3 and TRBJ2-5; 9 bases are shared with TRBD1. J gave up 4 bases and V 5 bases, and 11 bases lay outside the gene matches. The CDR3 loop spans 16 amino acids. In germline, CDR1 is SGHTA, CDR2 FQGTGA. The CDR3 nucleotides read TGTGCCAGCAGCCAAAATGGGGGACAGGGCTCAGAGACCCAGTACTTC. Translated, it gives CASSQNGGQGSETQYF.

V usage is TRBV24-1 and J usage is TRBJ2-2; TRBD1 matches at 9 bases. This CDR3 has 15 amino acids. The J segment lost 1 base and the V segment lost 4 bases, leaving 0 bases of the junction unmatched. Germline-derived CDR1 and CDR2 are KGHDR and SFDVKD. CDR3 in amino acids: CATSEGQGNTGELFF. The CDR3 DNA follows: TGTGCCACCAGTGAGGGACAGGGGAACACCGGGGAGCTGTTTTTT.

CDR3 sequence reads: CASSPRGQGQETQYF. Written as DNA, the CDR3 is TGTGCCAGCAGCCCCAGAGGACAGGGGCAAGAGACCCAGTACTTC. V and J are TRBV6-6 and TRBJ2-5; 9 bases agree with TRBD1. Looked up from germline, CDR1 is MNHNY and CDR2 is SVGAGI (reference sequence). The CDR3 consists of 15 residues. J was trimmed by 2 bases and V by 6 bases; bases with no gene match: 7.

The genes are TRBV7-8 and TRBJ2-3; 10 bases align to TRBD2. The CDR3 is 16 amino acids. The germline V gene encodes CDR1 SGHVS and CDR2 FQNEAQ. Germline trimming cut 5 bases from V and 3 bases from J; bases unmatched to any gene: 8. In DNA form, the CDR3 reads TGTGCCAGCAGCACTCTAGCGGGAGTAAGAACAGATACGCAGTATTTT. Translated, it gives CASSTLAGVRTDTQYF.

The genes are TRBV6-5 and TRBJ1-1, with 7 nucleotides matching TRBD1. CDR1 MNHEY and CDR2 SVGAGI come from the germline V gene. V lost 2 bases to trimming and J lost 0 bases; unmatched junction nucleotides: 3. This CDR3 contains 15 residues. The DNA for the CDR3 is TGTGCCAGCAGTTACAACAGGGGCATGAACACTGAAGCTTTCTTT. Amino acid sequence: CASSYNRGMNTEAFF.

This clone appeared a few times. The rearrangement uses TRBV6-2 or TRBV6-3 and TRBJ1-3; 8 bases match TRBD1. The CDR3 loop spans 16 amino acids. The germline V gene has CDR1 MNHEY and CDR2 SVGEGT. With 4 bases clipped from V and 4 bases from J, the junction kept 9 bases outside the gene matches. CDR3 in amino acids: CASSLQTRGLGNTIYF. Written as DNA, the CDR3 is TGTGCCAGCAGTTTACAAACCAGGGGGCTCGGAAACACCATATATTTT.

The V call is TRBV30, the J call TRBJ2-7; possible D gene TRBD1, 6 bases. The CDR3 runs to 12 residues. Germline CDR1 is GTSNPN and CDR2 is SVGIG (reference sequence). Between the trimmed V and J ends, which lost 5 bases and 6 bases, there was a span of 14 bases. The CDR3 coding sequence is TGTGCCTGGGCCAGGGGAAAGGGCGAGCAGTACTTC. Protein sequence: CAWARGKGEQYF.

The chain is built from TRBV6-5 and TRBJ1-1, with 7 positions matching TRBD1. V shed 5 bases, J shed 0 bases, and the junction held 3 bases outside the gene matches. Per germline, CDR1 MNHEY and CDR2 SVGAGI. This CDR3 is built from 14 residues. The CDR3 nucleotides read TGTGCCAGCAGTCTACAGGGGCTGAACACTGAAGCTTTCTTT. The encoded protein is CASSLQGLNTEAFF.